The 18 T cell receptor beta chains given below trace back to one sample, sequenced in a study of regulatory T cells in long-lasting Graves disease (dated by TCRdb to 2020 to 2022). The library was built by means of multiplex PCR. Sequencing took place on an Illumina HiSeq 4000. iRepertoire HTBI primers and Arm-PCR amplification of CDR3 regions were used to construct TCR beta libraries. The public reads were reanalyzed by TCRdb: fastp trimming at Q25, MiXCR alignment, in-frame beta chains only. Under each unique CDR3 protein, matching rows form one entry showing the most common genes and DNA. In this sample the table shows hundreds of thousands of distinct CDR3 sequences, around 30% of which occur a single time. The ten most abundant clones make up under 55% of the sample. The time point label for this specimen denotes: persistent/refractory GD, antithyroid drugs over 5 years with positive TRAb. For both TCR sequencing and RNA sequencing, RNA was extracted from PBMCs using TRIzol.

Source: peripheral blood mononuclear cells (PBMCs), taken when the disease was refractory, from a patient treated with antithyroid drugs. The origin of the receptors is a female donor with Graves disease.

The table lists this clonotype with a few counts. This chain uses TRBV7-9 with TRBJ2-5; TRBD2 might be the D (6 bases). Germline V gene sequence: CDR1 SEHNR, CDR2 FQNEAQ (reference sequence). V was shortened by 5 bases and J by 0 bases, with 16 bases between the two germline ends. The CDR3 has 16 residues. The CDR3 region has the DNA TGTGCCAGCAGCCCGCAGGAGGGCCTGTACCAAGAGACCCAGTACTTC. This translates into CASSPQEGLYQETQYF.

This chain connects TRBV6-9 to TRBJ2-2; D unresolved. CDR1 is MNHGY, CDR2 SVAAGI, per germline. V was shortened by 3 bases and J by 4 bases, with 6 bases between the two germline ends. The CDR3 consists of 13 residues. The CDR3 loop is CASSYRTTGELFF. In nucleotides, the CDR3 is TGTGCCAGCAGTTACAGGACCACCGGGGAGCTGTTTTTT.

This clonotype was detected a few times. V is TRBV2 and J is TRBJ2-7; the match to TRBD1 covers 10 bases. Germline V gene lookup returns CDR1 SNHLY and CDR2 FYNNEI. This CDR3 region has 15 residues. Losses at the gene ends were 6 bases for V and 4 bases for J; bases not matched to a gene: 9. CDR3 in DNA: TGTGCCAGCAGATTTGGACAGGGGGGAGTGTACGAGCAGTACTTC. It is translated as CASRFGQGGVYEQYF.

This chain uses TRBV20-1 with TRBJ2-7; a weak D match, TRBD2 (6 bases). V lost 3 bases, J lost 0 bases, and 15 bases lay in between. This CDR3 has 15 residues. Germline CDR1 DFQATT, CDR2 SNEGSKA (reference sequence). For the CDR3, the DNA is TGCAGTGCTAGCCCCCCCGGGACTGCCTCCTACGAGCAGTACTTC. This gives the protein CSASPPGTASYEQYF.

This chain joins TRBV13 and TRBJ1-1; TRBD1 might be the D (5 bases). This CDR3 has 15 residues. CDR1 is PRHDT, CDR2 FYEKMQ, per germline (reference sequence). Trimming left V 2 bases short and J 1 base short, with 11 bases between. CDR3 in amino acids: CASSLTGPQNTEAFF. CDR3 in DNA: TGTGCCAGCAGCTTAACAGGACCCCAGAACACTGAAGCTTTCTTT.

The chain is built from TRBV27 and TRBJ1-6; D gene unclear. Trimming cost V 2 bases and J 8 bases, with 13 bases left between them. The CDR3 has 15 amino acids. Germline V lookup: CDR1 MNHEY, CDR2 SMNVEV (reference sequence). The CDR3 reads CASSLISGLHSPLHF. CDR3 DNA: TGTGCCAGCAGTTTAATCTCCGGTCTGCATTCACCCCTCCACTTT.

This clonotype turned up a few times. The genes are TRBV11-2 and TRBJ2-6, with D unclear. CDR1 and CDR2 (germline): SGHAT, FQNNGV. Trimming stripped 1 base from V and 5 bases from J, with 3 bases between. The CDR3 is 13 residues long. In DNA form, the CDR3 reads TGTGCCAGCAGCTTAGCTAGGGCCAACGTCCTGACTTTC. Encoded protein: CASSLARANVLTF.

In this sample, this clonotype turned up many times. The chain couples TRBV11-2 to TRBJ2-7; possibly TRBD2 for D (5 bases). The CDR3 extends over 13 amino acids. Germline lookup yields CDR1 SGHAT and CDR2 FQNNGV. The CDR3: CATAGGGWSEQYF. The CDR3, as DNA: TGTGCTACCGCGGGTGGTGGATGGTCCGAGCAGTACTTC.

The sample holds a few counts of this clonotype. The chain employs TRBV6-1 and TRBJ1-2; 7 bases are a match to TRBD1. There are 15 residues in the CDR3. V was clipped by 6 bases and J by 8 bases; unmatched bases: 15. CDR1 and CDR2 from the germline V gene are MNHNS and SASEGT. The CDR3 here is CASSLSGTVAMGYTF. The CDR3 nucleotides read TGTGCCAGCAGCCTGTCTGGGACAGTAGCTATGGGCTACACCTTC.

V usage is TRBV9 and J usage is TRBJ1-1; D possibly corresponds to TRBD1 (5 bases). CDR1 is SGDLS and CDR2 is YYNGEE in the germline V gene. V was cut by 3 bases and J by 3 bases, with 12 bases left in between. This CDR3 is built from 14 residues. CDR3 nucleotides: TGTGCCAGCAGCGGACCGGGACTTGACACTGAAGCTTTCTTT. Encoded protein: CASSGPGLDTEAFF. The whole variable domain, filled in from reference TRBV9 and TRBJ1-1, reads DSGVTQTPKHLITATGQRVTLRCSPRSGDLSVYWYQQSLDQGLQFLIQYYNGEERAKGNILERFSAQQFPDLHSELNLSSLELGDSALYFCASSGPGLDTEAFFGQGTRLTVV.

This chain links TRBV28 with TRBJ2-7, with 8 bases identical to TRBD2. Unmatched junction bases numbered 12, after V lost 9 bases and J lost 5 bases. The germline CDR1 and CDR2 sequences are MDHEN and SYDVKM. The CDR3 has 14 amino acids. The CDR3 DNA follows: TGTGCCAGTCACACCGGGGGGGGGATCAACGAGCAGTACTTC. It yields the protein CASHTGGGINEQYF.

V is TRBV18 and J is TRBJ1-2, with 7 bases lining up with TRBD1. In germline, CDR1 is KGHSH, CDR2 LQKENI. V was pared by 0 bases and J by 2 bases, with 3 bases of the junction left unmatched. The CDR3 spans 15 residues. CDR3 residues: CASSPPTGPNYGYTF. DNA for the CDR3: TGTGCCAGCTCACCACCGACAGGGCCAAACTATGGCTACACCTTC.

Worth noting for this clonotype: A junction boundary mismatches the germline segment, possibly from a read error. The chain links TRBV27 to TRBJ1-1, with 7 bases lining up with TRBD1. The CDR3 length is 15 residues. Per germline, CDR1 MNHEY and CDR2 SMNVEV (reference sequence). The CDR3 protein is CASSLQPGGNTGAFF. The CDR3 DNA reads as TGTGCCAGCAGTTTACAACCAGGGGGGAACACTGGAGCTTTCTTT.

The table lists this clonotype with a few counts. This sequence joins TRBV10-3 and TRBJ1-2; unclear D gene. V lost 3 bases, J lost 5 bases, and 13 bases lay in between. The CDR3 contains 14 residues. Germline CDR1 is ENHRY and CDR2 is SYGVKD. The CDR3 DNA sequence: TGTGCCATCAGTGAAGCACCGCTAGATTATGGCTACACCTTC. This gives the protein CAISEAPLDYGYTF.

The V gene is TRBV30, the J gene TRBJ2-7; 11 nucleotides line up with TRBD1. Germline-derived CDR1 and CDR2 are GTSNPN and SVGIG (reference sequence). Trimming cost V 3 bases and J 2 bases; bases outside gene matches: 9. The CDR3 totals 16 residues. CDR3 DNA sequence: TGTGCCTGGAGCGCATCGGGGACAGGGGGACCCTACGAGCAGTACTTC. Amino acids: CAWSASGTGGPYEQYF.

This clonotype occurred a few times. At one boundary the junction diverges from the germline segment, which might be a read error. The chain combines TRBV13 with TRBJ1-2; no definite D call. This CDR3 contains 8 residues. Looked up from germline, CDR1 is PRHDT and CDR2 is FYEKMQ (reference sequence). The CDR3 here is CASNDASF. The CDR3 region has the DNA TGTGCCAGCAACGACGCCTCCTTC.

The chain is built from TRBV19 and TRBJ2-6; TRBD1 aligns across 10 bases. V shed 1 base, J shed 0 bases, and the junction held 12 bases outside the gene matches. Germline values: CDR1 LNHDA, CDR2 SQIVND (reference sequence). This CDR3 comprises 21 residues. CDR3 in DNA: TGTGCCAGTAGTATAGGAGCCCAGGACAGGGGGATTTTCTCTGGGGCCAACGTCCTGACTTTC. Translating gives CASSIGAQDRGIFSGANVLTF.

This rearrangement joins TRBV20-1 to TRBJ1-5; D gene uncertain. There are 15 residues in the CDR3. In germline, CDR1 is DFQATT, CDR2 SNEGSKA (reference sequence). V was clipped by 0 bases and J by 0 bases, with 9 bases between them. The CDR3 DNA reads as TGCAGTGCTAGAGATTTTACTTATAGCAATCAGCCCCAGCATTTT. Amino acids: CSARDFTYSNQPQHF.